The subject of this entry is one TCR beta chain. The table lists this clone with a few counts. There is no known antigen for this receptor. Per-base qualities were not stored, and no clone one base away is much larger. The sample is drawn from a study of cytomegalovirus exposure and HLA in healthy donors (dated by TCRdb to about 2017). Background for the entire study: An earlier analysis of roughly 500 of the donors reported approximately 300 Gb of sequence data and 95 million to 140 million unique TCR beta sequences obtained from around 170 million T cells. The study aimed to test whether cataloging public T cell receptors could reveal signatures of past pathogen exposure. Around 320 gigabases of sequencing data and tens of millions of unique TCR sequences were included in an early release covering under 650 HLA-typed donors. Of the roughly 420 genotyped donors, more than 75% were placed in the genetic ancestry cluster associated with self-reported Caucasian donors. A later genetic analysis took genome-wide SNP genotypes for about 55% of the roughly 670 donors and used that subset as a discovery cohort. Both class I and class II loci were covered by HLA typing, at four-digit resolution. The study combined high-throughput TCR immunosequencing, statistical association of individual TCRs with disease status, and machine learning to predict cytomegalovirus infection status. Donor age, sex, ethnicity and CMV serostatus were compiled alongside the repertoire data. Rather than using new phenotypic data, the later analysis identified candidate immune exposures from TCR beta sequences and from how often those sequences occurred across donors. All discovery cohort repertoires had been generated on a single sequencing platform. On average, about 200,000 unique TCR beta nucleotide sequences were sequenced per donor among 398 genotyped donors of the cohort, with roughly 20% of those sequences being non-productive. A separate validation cohort of about 110 different subjects was used in addition to the 666-subject first cohort. In a later analysis, previously published TCR beta repertoires from 666 donors were re-analyzed and high-resolution HLA genotyping was added so that TCR occurrence patterns could be studied. An earlier analysis of around 580 of the donors used high-throughput TCR beta sequencing to judge whether each TCR beta V gene segment behaved as functional or pseudogenic. The study profiled the T cell repertoires of under 700 subjects by immunosequencing and related them to cytomegalovirus serostatus. Typing coverage differed by locus: A, B, C, DRB1 and DQB1 were typed in about 620-630 donors, DQA1 in about 510, DPA1 in 600 to 610, and DPB1 in 472. Five DR-DQ haplotypes were treated as single units for association and clustering because of strong linkage in the cohort.

The library was built by means of the immunoSEQ multiplex PCR assay. For the multiplex PCR, a mixture combining 60 forward primers for TCR Vbeta segments and 13 reverse primers for TCR Jbeta segments was used. The CDR3 region of rearranged TCR beta genes was amplified from genomic DNA by a multiplex PCR assay. On the Illumina HiSeq System, the amplified TCR beta libraries were sequenced as 87-base-pair reads. From the authors' description of their analysis: Across the 670 or so repertoires, a later analysis counted some 81 million unique TCR beta chains, roughly 11 million of which were shared by at least two donors. A nearest-neighbor algorithm error-corrected the raw reads and collapsed the reads into unique sequences, merging closely related sequences to remove PCR and sequencing errors. V, D and J gene segments were assigned by aligning CDR3 sequences to IMGT reference sequences. For a sequence to be retained, a match of at least six nucleotides to both a V gene segment and a J gene segment was required. A rearrangement counted as productive if the CDR3 had no stop codons and remained in frame with V and J, and every other rearrangement counted as non-productive. CDR3 was defined according to IMGT convention as the region running from the second conserved V-encoded cysteine to the conserved J-encoded phenylalanine. The earlier analysis of fewer than 700 of the donors excluded sequences that lacked an unambiguous match to a single V gene segment. An earlier analysis of a few hundred of the donors called V segments functional above 56.7% productive rearrangements and segregating when the between-donor standard deviation exceeded 5%. A statistical classification framework was developed to diagnose cytomegalovirus status using the catalog of TCR beta chain sequences. V and J gene assignment, in a later analysis, came from comparing TCR nucleotide sequences with IMGT/GENE-DB human TR gene sequences. In a later analysis, CDR3 sequences and most-parsimonious VDJ recombination scenarios were assigned using the TCRdist pipeline. In a later analysis, each TCR beta chain was defined by its CDR3 amino acid sequence together with its V-gene family, and reads lacking a unique V-gene family were excluded. As a way to deal with suspected cross-contamination and a sequencing artifact, a later analysis dropped more than 500 nucleotide sequences that were highly shared and had low generation probability. For each public chain, a later analysis derived a clonal expansion index from normalized ranks of inferred template counts within each repertoire. In a later analysis, generation probabilities were computed with a VDJ recombination model fitted to out-of-frame rearrangements, and the resulting probabilities were checked against IGoR. In a later analysis, hypergeometric tests were used to score TCR-TCR, TCR-HLA and TCR-CMV co-occurrence, with a repertoire-size bias correction applied to TCR pairs. False discovery rates were estimated in a later analysis by permuting HLA or CMV assignments 20 times. In a later analysis, co-occurring TCRs were grouped with DBSCAN, and TCRdist sequence similarity was added when clustering was performed within HLA-allele-positive subsets. Repertoires with fewer than 30,000 or more than 120,000 public chains, plus five repertoires with anomalous nucleotide sharing, were excluded from co-occurrence clustering. TCRdb limited this immuneACCESS table to in-frame rearrangements with V and J called. A share of clones is missing; checked studies link under half to unresolved V genes, and the rest is unexplained. The V and J calls and clone size are taken from that table; D and trimming were inferred from the DNA. In this sample the table shows 110,000 to 150,000 clones, about 64% of which occur a single time. 3.5% to 5% of the sample rests with the top ten.

General conclusions and limits of the study: According to the authors, the approach could potentially be generalized to other disease states and immunological phenotypes. The cohort was sequenced for TCR beta chains only, and without alpha or paired-chain data the features that could be detected were limited. The only immune exposure information available for the cohort was CMV serostatus. Because the 87-base-pair reads could not distinguish some IMGT-functional V segments, including TRBV6-2 and TRBV6-3, those segments were excluded. Because HLA typing was unavailable for some donors at each locus, only the typed subset was used in association tests. Most TCR sequences were observed very rarely across donors, whereas some public TCRs were present in many individuals. A later genetic analysis reported fewer N-insertions in productive TCRs among donors in an Asian-associated ancestry cluster than the approximately 670-donor mean. A total of 164 TCR beta chains were listed by the study as associated with cytomegalovirus. Correlated functional status among segregating V segments might be attributable to linkage disequilibrium, but an unknown experimental factor could not be ruled out. A further reported finding was that TCR beta sequences accurately predicted the HLA-A and HLA-B alleles for most subjects in the first cohort. Over 15 rarely observed V segments, including chromosome 9 orphons, were excluded from the earlier analysis of about 610 of the donors because counts were too low. In a later genetic analysis, a missense DCLRE1C variant was associated with V-gene and J-gene trimming of TCR beta chains, and the association was replicated in an independent cohort. A cluster of highly shared sequence variants was judged likely to represent a technical artifact of the sequencing pipeline. Most CMV-associated TCR beta chains appeared to be HLA-restricted in a later analysis, and the HLA associations seemed to be driven largely by CMV exposure. In a later analysis, several top co-occurrence clusters were reported to appear linked to parvovirus B19, influenza, CMV and Epstein-Barr virus. In a later analysis, HLA-associated TCR beta chains were found to be more clonally expanded and to have lower generation probabilities than equally common non-associated chains. Presence/absence analyses assumed roughly uniform sequencing depth across donors, an assumption that may not hold. According to a later analysis, TCR association rates differed among HLA loci, with DRB1 alleles showing the most associated TCRs and HLA-C alleles showing the fewest. Cytomegalovirus status was reported to be diagnosed by the classifier with high specificity and sensitivity in both the original and validation cohorts. Strong co-occurrence of HLA alleles, especially DR and DQ, made assigning TCR associations to individual alleles difficult. Specific HLA alleles were associated with 16,951 TCR beta sequences at a false discovery rate of 0.05 in a later analysis. Three of the identified cytomegalovirus-associated TCR beta chains were confirmed in vitro to be specific for cytomegalovirus antigens. An earlier analysis of some 560 of the donors showed that most TCR beta V segments appeared in productive rearrangements either about 90% or about 30% of the time, which broadly matched IMGT annotations.

The CDR3 measures 13 amino acids from cysteine to phenylalanine. The CDR3 DNA has 39 bases and is translated from base 1. CDR1 and CDR2 were assigned from the germline V gene as MGHDK and SYGVNS. V is cut back by 7 bases and J by 8 bases, with 5 bases in the junction unmatched. In total, approximately 690 healthy bone marrow donors made up the cohort. Cohort members were all nominally healthy when sampled, although unrecorded immune exposures were likely present. The donor was CMV seronegative and was included in the group of under 450 seronegative cohort members. Each donor provided a peripheral blood sample, and peripheral blood mononuclear cells were used for TCR beta sequencing. Genomic DNA extraction from the blood cell samples was performed with the Qiagen DNeasy Blood Extraction Kit.

This receptor was obtained from a man in his sixties in good health and CMV-seronegative. Recombination connected TRBV25-1 to TRBJ2-6, and 7 junctional nucleotides match TRBD2. The sample comprised PBMCs. In nucleotides, the sequence is TGTGCCAGCACGGGGAGGGGTTCCAACGTCCTGACTTTC. This sequence encodes CASTGRGSNVLTF.